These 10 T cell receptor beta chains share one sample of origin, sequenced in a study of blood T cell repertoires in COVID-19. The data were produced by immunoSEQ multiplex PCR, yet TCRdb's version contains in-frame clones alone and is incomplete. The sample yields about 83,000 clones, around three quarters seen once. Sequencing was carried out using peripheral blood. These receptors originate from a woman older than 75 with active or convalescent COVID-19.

CDR3 loop: CASSPTYSEAFF. For the CDR3, the DNA is TGTGCCAGCAGCCCTACTTACTCTGAAGCTTTCTTT. The chain joins TRBV12-3 or TRBV12-4 to TRBJ1-1; D gene uncertain. Between the trimmed V and J ends, which lost 6 bases and 6 bases, there was a span of 11 bases. CDR3 length: 12 residues.

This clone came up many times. The CDR3 region has the DNA TGTGCCTGGAAAACCAGAGCGATCACCTTC. Translation gives CAWKTRAITF. This sequence joins TRBV30 and TRBJ1-2; no definite D call. Per germline, CDR1 GTSNPN and CDR2 SVGIG (reference sequence). V shed 4 bases and J shed 13 bases, with 13 bases lying between them. The CDR3 is 10 amino acids.

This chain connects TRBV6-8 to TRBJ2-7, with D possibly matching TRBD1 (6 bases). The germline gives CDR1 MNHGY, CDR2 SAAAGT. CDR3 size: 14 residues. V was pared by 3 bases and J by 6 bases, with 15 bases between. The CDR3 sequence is CASSYRQAPAEQYF. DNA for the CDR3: TGTGCCAGCAGTTATCGACAGGCCCCCGCCGAGCAGTACTTC.

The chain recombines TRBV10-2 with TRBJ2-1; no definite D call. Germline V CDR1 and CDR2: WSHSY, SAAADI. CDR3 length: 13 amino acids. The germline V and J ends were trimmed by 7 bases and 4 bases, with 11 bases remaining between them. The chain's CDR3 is CASINSLYNEQFF. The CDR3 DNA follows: TGCGCCAGCATAAATTCCTTGTACAATGAGCAGTTCTTC.

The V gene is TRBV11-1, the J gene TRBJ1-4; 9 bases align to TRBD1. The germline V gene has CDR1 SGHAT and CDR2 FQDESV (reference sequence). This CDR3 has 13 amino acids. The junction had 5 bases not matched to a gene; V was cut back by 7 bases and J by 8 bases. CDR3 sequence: CASTGGQGEKLFF. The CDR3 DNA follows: TGTGCCAGCACCGGCGGACAGGGGGAAAAACTGTTTTTT.

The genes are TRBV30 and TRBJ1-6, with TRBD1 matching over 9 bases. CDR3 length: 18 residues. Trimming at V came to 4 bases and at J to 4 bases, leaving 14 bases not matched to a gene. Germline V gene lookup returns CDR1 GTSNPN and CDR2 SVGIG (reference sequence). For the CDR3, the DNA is TGTGCCTGGAACCGGGACAGGGATTCCCGAACTTATAATTCACCCCTCCACTTT. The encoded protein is CAWNRDRDSRTYNSPLHF.

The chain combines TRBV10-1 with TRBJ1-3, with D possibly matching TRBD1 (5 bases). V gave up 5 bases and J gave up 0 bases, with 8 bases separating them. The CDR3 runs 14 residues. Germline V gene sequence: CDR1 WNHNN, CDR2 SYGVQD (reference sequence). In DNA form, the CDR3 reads TGCGCCAGCAGTCCAGGGTCCTCTGGAAACACCATATATTTT. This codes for CASSPGSSGNTIYF.

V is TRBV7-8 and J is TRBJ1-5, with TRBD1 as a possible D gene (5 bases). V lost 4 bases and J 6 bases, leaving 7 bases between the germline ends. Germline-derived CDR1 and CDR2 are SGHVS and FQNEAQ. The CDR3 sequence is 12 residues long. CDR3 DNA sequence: TGTGCCAGCAGCTCGGGGGGTCAGCCCCAGCATTTT. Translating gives CASSSGGQPQHF.

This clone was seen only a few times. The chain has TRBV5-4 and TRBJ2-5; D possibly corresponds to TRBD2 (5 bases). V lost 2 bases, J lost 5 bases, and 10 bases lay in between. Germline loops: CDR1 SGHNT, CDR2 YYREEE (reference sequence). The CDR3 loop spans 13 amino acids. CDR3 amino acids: CASSLPGSETQYF. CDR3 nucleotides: TGTGCCAGCAGCTTACCGGGAAGCGAGACCCAGTACTTC.

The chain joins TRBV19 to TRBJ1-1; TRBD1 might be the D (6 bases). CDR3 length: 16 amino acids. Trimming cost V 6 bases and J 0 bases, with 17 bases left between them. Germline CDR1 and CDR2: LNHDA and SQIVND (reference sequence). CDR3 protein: CASRKTYRAMNTEAFF. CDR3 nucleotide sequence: TGTGCCAGTAGGAAAACCTACAGGGCCATGAACACTGAAGCTTTCTTT.